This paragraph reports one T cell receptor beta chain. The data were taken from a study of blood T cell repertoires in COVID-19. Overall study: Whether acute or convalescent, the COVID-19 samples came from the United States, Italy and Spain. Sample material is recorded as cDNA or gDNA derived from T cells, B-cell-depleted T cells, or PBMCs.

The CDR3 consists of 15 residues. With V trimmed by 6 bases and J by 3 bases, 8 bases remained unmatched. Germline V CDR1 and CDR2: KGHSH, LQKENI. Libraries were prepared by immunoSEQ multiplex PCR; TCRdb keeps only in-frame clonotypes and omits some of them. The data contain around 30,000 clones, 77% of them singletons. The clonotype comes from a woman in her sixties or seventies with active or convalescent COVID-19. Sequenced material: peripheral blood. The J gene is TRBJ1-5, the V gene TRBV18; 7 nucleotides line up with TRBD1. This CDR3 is CASSQGDTANQPQHF. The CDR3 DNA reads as TGTGCCAGCTCTCAGGGGGATACTGCCAATCAGCCCCAGCATTTT.